Presented here are 14 T cell receptor beta chains from one specimen sequenced in a study of T cell responses to AZD1222 COVID-19 vaccine. Assay: immunoSEQ multiplex PCR; the TCRdb copy retains only in-frame clones and omits some. The table has approximately 84,000 clones, 80% to 90% seen once. The starting material was peripheral blood, obtained 28 days after the second AZD1222 dose. The receptors come from an adult who received the AZD1222 COVID-19 vaccine.

V is TRBV12-3 or TRBV12-4 and J is TRBJ1-6; D is uncertain. The V and J ends lost 6 bases and 9 bases respectively, with 12 bases between them. The CDR3 loop spans 13 amino acids. CDR3 nucleotides: TGTGCCAGCAGGATGGGAATAATTTCACCCCTCCACTTT. Translated, it gives CASRMGIISPLHF.

The chain joins TRBV18 to TRBJ2-3, with 9 bases matching TRBD2. The length of the CDR3 is 14 residues. Unmatched junction bases numbered 5, after V lost 6 bases and J lost 4 bases. Germline lookup yields CDR1 KGHSH and CDR2 LQKENI. Here the CDR3 reads CASSLAGDADTQYF. CDR3 coding DNA: TGTGCCAGCTCTTTAGCGGGAGACGCAGATACGCAGTATTTT.

J is TRBJ1-1 and V is TRBV25-1; a weak D match, TRBD1 (5 bases). This CDR3 contains 15 residues. V lost 6 bases and J 5 bases, leaving 19 bases between the germline ends. The V gene's germline CDR1 is MGHDK and CDR2 SYGVNS. CDR3 protein: CASSFAGGSGTEAFF. The CDR3, as DNA: TGTGCCAGCAGCTTCGCGGGGGGAAGCGGGACTGAAGCTTTCTTT.

The gene calls are TRBV7-2 and TRBJ2-5; 12 nucleotides align to TRBD1. From germline, CDR1 is SGHTA and CDR2 FQGNSA. Unmatched junction bases numbered 7, after V lost 4 bases and J lost 4 bases. The CDR3 contains 16 residues. The CDR3 bases are TGTGCCAGCAGCTCCGGGACAGGGGGCTTTTTAGAGACCCAGTACTTC. Protein: CASSSGTGGFLETQYF.

V and J are TRBV2 and TRBJ1-4; D perhaps matches TRBD1 (6 bases). The germline gives CDR1 SNHLY, CDR2 FYNNEI. V gave up 3 bases and J gave up 8 bases, with 13 bases separating them. This CDR3 region has 14 residues. The CDR3 reads CASSEYRVPEKLFF. CDR3 coding DNA: TGTGCCAGCAGTGAGTACAGGGTACCCGAAAAACTGTTTTTT.

This sequence joins TRBV13 and TRBJ2-4; 11 positions agree with TRBD1. CDR3 length: 15 residues. V lost 4 bases, J lost 8 bases, and 7 bases stayed unmatched. Germline-derived CDR1 and CDR2 are PRHDT and FYEKMQ (reference sequence). CDR3 nucleotides: TGTGCCAGCAGCTCCCACCGGGACAGGGGGGACATTCAGTACTTC. As protein: CASSSHRDRGDIQYF.

This rearrangement joins TRBV7-3 to TRBJ2-1; D is undetermined. The V and J ends lost 4 bases and 8 bases respectively, with 18 bases between them. This CDR3 comprises 15 residues. In germline, CDR1 is SGHTA, CDR2 FQGTGA. The CDR3 bases are TGTGCCAGCAGCTCATGGGCAGCCCAAACTCATGAGCAGTTCTTC. Its translation: CASSSWAAQTHEQFF. Filled out from reference TRBV7-3 and TRBJ2-1, the complete variable domain reads GAGVSQTPSNKVTEKGKYVELRCDPISGHTALYWYRQSLGQGPEFLIYFQGTGAADDSGLPNDRFFAVRPEGSVSTLKIQRTERGDSAVYLCASSSWAAQTHEQFFGPGTRLTVL.

The chain carries TRBV7-2 and TRBJ2-3, with TRBD2 identical over 11 bases. The CDR3 length is 17 residues. Germline V gene data show CDR1 as SGHTA and CDR2 as FQGNSA. V shed 5 bases, J shed 4 bases, and the junction held 11 bases outside the gene matches. The CDR3 loop reads CASSARPISGGADTQYF. CDR3 DNA sequence: TGTGCCAGCAGCGCCCGGCCCATTAGCGGGGGGGCAGATACGCAGTATTTT.

The genes are TRBV4-3 and TRBJ1-6; D gene ambiguous. This CDR3 is 20 amino acids long. The V end lost 0 bases, the J end lost 1 base, and 19 bases lay between the germline ends. The germline CDR1 and CDR2 sequences are LGHNA and YSLEER. In DNA form, the CDR3 reads TGCGCCAGCAGCCAAGATCCCCCCGGTGGCCCTAGGTCCTATAATTCACCCCTCCACTTT. Protein product: CASSQDPPGGPRSYNSPLHF.

This chain connects TRBV19 to TRBJ1-4; D is possibly TRBD1 (5 bases). Germline-derived CDR1 and CDR2 are LNHDA and SQIVND (reference sequence). The CDR3 extends over 14 amino acids. V was cut by 4 bases and J by 3 bases, with 9 bases left in between. CDR3 amino acids: CASSTGPSNEKLFF. CDR3 sequence (DNA): TGTGCCAGTAGTACAGGGCCCTCTAATGAAAAACTGTTTTTT.

The chain couples TRBV12-3 or TRBV12-4 to TRBJ1-1; D unresolved. Trimming took 7 bases from V and 0 from J, leaving 9 bases between them. CDR3 size: 13 residues. The CDR3 sequence: CASTLLLNTEAFF. Here the CDR3 DNA reads TGTGCCAGCACCCTCCTTCTGAACACTGAAGCTTTCTTT.

The V call is TRBV21-1, the J call TRBJ2-5; the table assigns TRBD2, which was not confirmed against the DNA. TRBV21-1 represents a pseudogene. This CDR3 is 17 amino acids long. The CDR3 bases are TGTGCCAGCAGGGATTTCGGGAGGGGGGGGGCCCAAGAGACCCAGTACTTC. It codes for CASRDFGRGGAQETQYF.

The chain couples TRBV6-5 to TRBJ2-7; 10 nucleotides align to TRBD2. CDR1 and CDR2 (germline): MNHEY, SVGAGI. With 6 bases clipped from V and 2 bases from J, the junction kept 4 bases outside the gene matches. The CDR3 sequence is 14 residues long. The CDR3 here is CASSLLAGTYEQYF. CDR3 DNA sequence: TGTGCCAGCAGCTTACTAGCGGGGACCTACGAGCAGTACTTC.

The rearrangement links TRBV5-1 to TRBJ1-1; D is ambiguous. From germline, CDR1 is SGHRS and CDR2 YFSETQ. V was cut by 5 bases and J by 0 bases, with 14 bases left in between. The CDR3 is made up of 15 amino acids. DNA of the CDR3: TGCGCCAGCAGTGTGGTTGCTGGGATGAACACTGAAGCTTTCTTT. It specifies CASSVVAGMNTEAFF.